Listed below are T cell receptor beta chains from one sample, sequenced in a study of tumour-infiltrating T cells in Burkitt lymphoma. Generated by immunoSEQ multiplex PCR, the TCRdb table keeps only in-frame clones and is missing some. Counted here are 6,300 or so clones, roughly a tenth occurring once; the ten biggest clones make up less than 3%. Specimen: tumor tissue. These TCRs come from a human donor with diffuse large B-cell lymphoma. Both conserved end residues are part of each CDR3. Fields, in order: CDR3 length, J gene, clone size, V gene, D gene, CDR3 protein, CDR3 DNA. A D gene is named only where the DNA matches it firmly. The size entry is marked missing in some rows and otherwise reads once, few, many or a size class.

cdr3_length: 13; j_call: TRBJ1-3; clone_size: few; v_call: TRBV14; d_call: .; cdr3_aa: CASSQIGRNTIYF; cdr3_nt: TGTGCCAGCAGCCAGATTGGCCGAAACACCATATATTTT
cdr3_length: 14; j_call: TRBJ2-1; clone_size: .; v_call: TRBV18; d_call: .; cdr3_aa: CASSPLVWGNEQFF; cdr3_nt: TGTGCCAGCTCACCTTTGGTATGGGGCAATGAGCAGTTCTTC
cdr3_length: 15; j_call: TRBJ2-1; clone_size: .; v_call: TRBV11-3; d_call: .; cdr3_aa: CASSLAGGSYNEQFF; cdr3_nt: TGTGCCAGCAGCTTAGCTGGGGGCTCCTACAATGAGCAGTTCTTC
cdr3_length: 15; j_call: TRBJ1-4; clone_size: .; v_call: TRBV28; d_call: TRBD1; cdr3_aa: CASSSGTASNEKLFF; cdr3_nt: TGTGCCAGCAGTTCCGGGACAGCGTCTAATGAAAAACTGTTTTTT
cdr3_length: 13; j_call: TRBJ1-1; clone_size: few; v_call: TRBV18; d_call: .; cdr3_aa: CASSPRREGEAFF; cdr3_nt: TGTGCCAGCTCACCAAGAAGGGAGGGGGAAGCTTTCTTT
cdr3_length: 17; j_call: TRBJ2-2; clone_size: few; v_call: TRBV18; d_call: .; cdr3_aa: CASSPSWGTRYTGELFF; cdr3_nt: TGTGCCAGCTCACCGTCGTGGGGCACCAGGTACACCGGGGAGCTGTTTTTT
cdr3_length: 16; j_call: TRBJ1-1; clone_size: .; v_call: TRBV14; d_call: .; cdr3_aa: CASSRWPGWLNTEAFF; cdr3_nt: TGTGCCAGCAGCCGCTGGCCAGGGTGGCTAAACACTGAAGCTTTCTTT
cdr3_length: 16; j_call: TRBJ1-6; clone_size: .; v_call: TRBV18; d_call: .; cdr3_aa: CASSPRTRRDNSPLHF; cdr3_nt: TGTGCCAGCTCCCCAAGGACCCGCAGGGATAATTCACCCCTCCACTTT
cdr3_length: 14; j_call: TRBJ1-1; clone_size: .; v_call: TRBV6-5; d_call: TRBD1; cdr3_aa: CASTRGQGNTEAFF; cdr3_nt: TGTGCCAGCACTCGGGGACAGGGGAACACTGAAGCTTTCTTT
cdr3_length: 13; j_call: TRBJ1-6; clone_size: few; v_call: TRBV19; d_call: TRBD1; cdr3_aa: CASSRTGNSPLHF; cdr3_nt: TGTGCCAGTAGTAGGACAGGAAATTCACCCCTCCACTTT
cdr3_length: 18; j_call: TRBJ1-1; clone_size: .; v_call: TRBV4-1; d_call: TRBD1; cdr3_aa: CASSQDTGQGIMISEAFF; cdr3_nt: TGCGCCAGCAGCCAAGACACAGGACAGGGTATTATGATCTCTGAAGCTTTCTTT
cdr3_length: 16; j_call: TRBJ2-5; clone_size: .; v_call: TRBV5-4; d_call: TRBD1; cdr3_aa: CASSKPGQGMRETQYF; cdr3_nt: TGTGCCAGCAGCAAGCCGGGACAGGGAATGAGGGAGACCCAGTACTTC
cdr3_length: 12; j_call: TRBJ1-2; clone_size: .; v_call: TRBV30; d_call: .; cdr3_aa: CAWTEGGAGYTF; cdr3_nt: TGTGCCTGGACAGAGGGGGGCGCGGGCTACACCTTC
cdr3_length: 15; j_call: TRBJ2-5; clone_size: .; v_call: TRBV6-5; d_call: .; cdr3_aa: CASSYSFAGAETQYF; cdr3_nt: TGTGCCAGCAGTTACTCCTTTGCTGGAGCGGAGACCCAGTACTTC
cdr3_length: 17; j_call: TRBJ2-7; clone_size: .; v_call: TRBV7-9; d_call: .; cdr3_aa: CASSLTDGGSKEYEQYF; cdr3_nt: TGTGCCAGCAGCTTAACCGACGGGGGATCTAAAGAGTACGAGCAGTACTTC
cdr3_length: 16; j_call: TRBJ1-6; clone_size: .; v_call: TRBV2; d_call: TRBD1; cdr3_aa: CVSGTAKTGSHSPLHF; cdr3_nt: TGTGTCAGCGGGACGGCTAAGACAGGGTCCCATTCACCCCTCCACTTT